This section outlines one T cell receptor (beta chain) sequence together with its context. Its antigen is unknown. This CDR3 is built from 14 residues. The V and J ends lost 5 bases and 4 bases respectively, with 14 bases between them. From germline, CDR1 is SGHAT and CDR2 FQDESV (reference sequence). The data derive from a study of cytomegalovirus exposure and HLA in healthy donors. Study results and limitations: Some TCR beta chains (roughly 160 of them) were listed as cytomegalovirus-associated. Some V segments, TRBV6-2 and TRBV6-3 among them, were indistinguishable and were therefore excluded. Near-uniform donor sequencing depth was presumed by presence/absence analyses.

This cohort consisted of healthy bone marrow donors. PCR employed 60 Vbeta and 13 Jbeta primers. Clones were sequenced by immunoSEQ multiplex PCR, and TCRdb holds only the in-frame ones, with some missing. Of about 200,000 clones in the sample, 82% were seen once. The chain couples TRBV11-1 to TRBJ2-5; D is possibly TRBD2 (5 bases). What was sequenced was PBMCs. This TCR was recovered from a boy aged 2 to 9 in good health and CMV-seronegative. The CDR3 loop is CASSAILARETQYF. The CDR3 DNA is TGTGCCAGCAGCGCTATCCTAGCTAGAGAGACCCAGTACTTC.